One sample yielded the 5 T cell receptor beta chains listed below, sequenced in a study of CD8 T cells in ankylosing spondylitis. Study-level results: The study identified a TCR beta motif of several highly homologous variants that appeared characteristic of ankylosing spondylitis blood.

Antigen specificity for these receptors is unknown. TCRdb reanalysed the 5' RACE reads using MiXCR and keeps one entry per CDR3 protein. The table has 200,000 to 250,000 distinct CDR3 sequences, about a sixth seen once; the top ten hold roughly 42%. What was sequenced was blood, either unsorted or a sorted T cell fraction (not recorded which). Receptors originate from a male donor with ankylosing spondylitis.

This clonotype turned up a few times. The chain uses TRBV12-3 or TRBV12-4 and TRBJ1-2, with 10 bases identical to TRBD1. Trimming took 6 bases from V and 4 from J; bases not matched to a gene: 8. This CDR3 comprises 15 residues. CDR3 amino acids: CASRGWTGGVYGYTF. In DNA, the CDR3 is TGTGCCAGCAGGGGGTGGACAGGGGGAGTCTATGGCTACACCTTC.

The V gene is TRBV12-3 or TRBV12-4, the J gene TRBJ2-5; D unresolved. With 10 bases removed from V and 0 bases from J, the gap between germline ends came to 24 bases. CDR3 length: 17 residues. CDR3: CAICSSTVRSDQETQYF. For the CDR3, the DNA is TGTGCCATCTGTTCATCCACCGTACGGTCAGACCAAGAGACCCAGTACTTC.

The rearrangement links TRBV28 to TRBJ2-5; 9 bases agree with TRBD1. The CDR3 is made up of 15 amino acids. V trimming: 5 bases; J trimming: 4 bases; junction bases outside the gene matches: 8. CDR1 is MDHEN, CDR2 SYDVKM, per germline. CDR3 in amino acids: CASSDVYRGRETQYF. The CDR3 DNA follows: TGTGCCAGCAGTGACGTTTACAGGGGGCGAGAGACCCAGTACTTC.

The chain uses TRBV7-9 and TRBJ1-1; weak D call: TRBD1 (5 bases). The germline CDR1 and CDR2 sequences are SEHNR and FQNEAQ (reference sequence). CDR3 size: 12 residues. Trimming left V 11 bases short and J 5 bases short, with 15 bases between. CDR3 in amino acids: CAGGDLVTEAFF. Written as DNA, the CDR3 is TGTGCCGGGGGGGACTTGGTAACTGAAGCTTTCTTT. Full variable domain (missing parts from reference TRBV7-9 and TRBJ1-1): DTGVSQNPRHKITKRGQNVTFRCDPISEHNRLYWYRQTLGQGPEFLTYFQNEAQLEKSRLLSDRFSAERPKGSFSTLEIQRTEQGDSAMYLCAGGDLVTEAFFGQGTRLTVV.

The V gene is TRBV29-1, the J gene TRBJ2-5, with D perhaps TRBD2 (5 bases). Trimming took off 3 bases at V and 3 bases at J, with 14 bases between the two ends. Germline loops: CDR1 SQVTM, CDR2 ANQGSEA. The CDR3 totals 14 residues. CDR3 nucleotide sequence: TGCAGCGTTGAGCCCGGAGAGGGAGAAGAGACCCAGTACTTC. Protein sequence: CSVEPGEGEETQYF.